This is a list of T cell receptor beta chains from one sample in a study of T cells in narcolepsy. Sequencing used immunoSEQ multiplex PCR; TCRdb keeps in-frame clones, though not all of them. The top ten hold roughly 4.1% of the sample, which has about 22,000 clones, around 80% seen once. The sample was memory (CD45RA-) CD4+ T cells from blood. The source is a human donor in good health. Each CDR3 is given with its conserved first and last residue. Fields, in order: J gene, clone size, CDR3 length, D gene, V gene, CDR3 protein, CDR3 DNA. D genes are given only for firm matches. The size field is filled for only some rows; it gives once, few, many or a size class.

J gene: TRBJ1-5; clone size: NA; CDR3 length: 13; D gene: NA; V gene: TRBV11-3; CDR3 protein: CASSPRGDQPQHF; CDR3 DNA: TGTGCCAGCAGCCCGAGGGGGGATCAGCCCCAGCATTTT
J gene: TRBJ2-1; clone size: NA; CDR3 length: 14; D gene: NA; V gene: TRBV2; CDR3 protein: CASSDGYMGNEQFF; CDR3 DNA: TGTGCCAGCAGTGACGGATACATGGGCAATGAGCAGTTCTTC
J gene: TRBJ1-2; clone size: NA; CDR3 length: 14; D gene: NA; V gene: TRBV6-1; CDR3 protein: CASRSEWRWDGYTF; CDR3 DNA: TGTGCCAGCCGTTCTGAGTGGCGATGGGATGGCTACACCTTC
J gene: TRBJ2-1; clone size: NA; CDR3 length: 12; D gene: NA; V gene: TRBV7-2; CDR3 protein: CATGKLGGEQFF; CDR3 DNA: TGTGCCACGGGGAAATTGGGCGGTGAGCAGTTCTTC
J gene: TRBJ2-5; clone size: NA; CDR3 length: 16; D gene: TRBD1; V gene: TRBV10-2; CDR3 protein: CASSETRTGGWETQYF; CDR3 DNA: TGCGCCAGCAGTGAGACTCGGACAGGGGGATGGGAGACCCAGTACTTC
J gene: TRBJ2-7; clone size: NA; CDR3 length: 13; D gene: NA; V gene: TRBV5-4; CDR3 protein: CASSPRGSYEQYF; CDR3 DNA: TGTGCCAGCAGCCCTAGGGGGAGCTACGAGCAGTACTTC
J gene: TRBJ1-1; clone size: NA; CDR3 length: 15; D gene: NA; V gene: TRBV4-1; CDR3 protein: CASSREQTANTEAFF; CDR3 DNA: TGCGCCAGCAGCCGGGAACAAACAGCGAACACTGAAGCTTTCTTT
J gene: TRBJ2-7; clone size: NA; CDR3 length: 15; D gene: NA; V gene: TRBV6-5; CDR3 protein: CASKYRGDSSYEQYF; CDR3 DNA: TGTGCCAGCAAATATAGGGGGGATAGCTCCTACGAGCAGTACTTC
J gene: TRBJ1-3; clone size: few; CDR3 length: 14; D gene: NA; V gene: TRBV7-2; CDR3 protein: CASRLAGDGNTIYF; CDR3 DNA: TGTGCCAGCAGATTAGCGGGGGATGGAAACACCATATATTTT
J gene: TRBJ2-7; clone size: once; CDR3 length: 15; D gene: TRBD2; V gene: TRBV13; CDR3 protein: CASSPRVAGLYEQYF; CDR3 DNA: TGTGCCAGCAGCCCCCGGGTAGCGGGGCTTTACGAGCAGTACTTC
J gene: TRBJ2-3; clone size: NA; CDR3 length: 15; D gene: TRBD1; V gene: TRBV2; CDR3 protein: CASKQGARNTDTQYF; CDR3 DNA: TGTGCCAGCAAACAGGGGGCTCGGAACACAGATACGCAGTATTTT
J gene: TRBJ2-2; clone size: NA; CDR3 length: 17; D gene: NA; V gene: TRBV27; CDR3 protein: CASSLFPGDLDTGELFF; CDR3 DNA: TGTGCCAGCAGTTTATTTCCTGGGGACCTAGACACCGGGGAGCTGTTTTTT
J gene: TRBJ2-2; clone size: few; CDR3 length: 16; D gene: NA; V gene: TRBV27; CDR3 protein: CASKVAGGRTTGELFF; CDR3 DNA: TGTGCCAGCAAGGTGGCTGGGGGGCGAACCACCGGGGAGCTGTTTTTT
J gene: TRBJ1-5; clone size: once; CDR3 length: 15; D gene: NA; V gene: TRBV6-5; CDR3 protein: CASSGRGGLNQPQHF; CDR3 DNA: TGTGCCAGCAGTGGACGGGGGGGTTTGAATCAGCCCCAGCATTTT
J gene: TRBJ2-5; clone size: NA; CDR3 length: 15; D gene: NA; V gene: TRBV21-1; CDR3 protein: CASSSRGLAEETQYF; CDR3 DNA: TGTGCCAGCAGCTCCCGGGGTCTAGCGGAAGAGACCCAGTACTTC
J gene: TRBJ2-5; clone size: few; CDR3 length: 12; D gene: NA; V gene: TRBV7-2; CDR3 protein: CASRQGGETQYF; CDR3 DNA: TGTGCCAGCAGGCAAGGGGGAGAGACCCAGTACTTC
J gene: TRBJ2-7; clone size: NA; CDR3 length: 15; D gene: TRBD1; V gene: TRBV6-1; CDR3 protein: CASSPKATGGYEQYF; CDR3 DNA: TGTGCCAGCAGCCCTAAGGCGACAGGGGGCTACGAGCAGTACTTC
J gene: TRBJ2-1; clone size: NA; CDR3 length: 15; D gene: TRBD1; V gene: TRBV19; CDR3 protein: CASSKTGKIYNEQFF; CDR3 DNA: TGTGCCAGTAGTAAGACAGGGAAAATCTACAATGAGCAGTTCTTC
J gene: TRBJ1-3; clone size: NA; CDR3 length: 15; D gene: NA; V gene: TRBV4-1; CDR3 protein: CASSWDPRSGNTIYF; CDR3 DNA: TGCGCCAGCAGCTGGGATCCTCGCTCTGGAAACACCATATATTTT
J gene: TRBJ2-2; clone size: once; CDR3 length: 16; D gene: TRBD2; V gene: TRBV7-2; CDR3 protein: CASSPLAGGHTGELFF; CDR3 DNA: TGTGCCAGCAGCCCCTTAGCGGGGGGACACACCGGGGAGCTGTTTTTT
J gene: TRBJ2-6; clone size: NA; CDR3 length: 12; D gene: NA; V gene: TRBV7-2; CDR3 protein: CASSPLANVLTF; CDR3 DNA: TGTGCCAGCAGCCCCCTGGCCAACGTCCTGACTTTC
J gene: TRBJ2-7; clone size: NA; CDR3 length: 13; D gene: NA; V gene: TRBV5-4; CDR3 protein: CASMGQGGYEQYF; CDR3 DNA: TGTGCCAGCATGGGTCAGGGGGGATACGAGCAGTACTTC
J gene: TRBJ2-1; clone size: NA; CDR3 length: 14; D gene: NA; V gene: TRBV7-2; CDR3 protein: CASGEGASYNEQFF; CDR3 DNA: TGTGCCAGCGGGGAGGGGGCTTCCTACAATGAGCAGTTCTTC
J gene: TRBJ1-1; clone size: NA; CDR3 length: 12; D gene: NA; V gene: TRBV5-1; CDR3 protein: CASSTGYTEAFF; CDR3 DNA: TGCGCCAGCAGCACCGGTTACACTGAAGCTTTCTTT